This T cell receptor beta chain was sequenced for a study of T cell responses to AZD1222 COVID-19 vaccine. The CDR3 is made up of 16 amino acids. Germline V CDR1 and CDR2: SGHNT, YENEEA. Trimming left V 4 bases short and J 4 bases short, with 19 bases between. Clones were read by immunoSEQ multiplex PCR, and TCRdb kept only the in-frame ones, dropping some. The sample holds about 100,000 clones, about 88% seen once. This rearrangement joins TRBV11-3 to TRBJ1-1; unclear D gene. The sample consisted of peripheral blood, taken on day 0 of AZD1222 vaccination. This receptor was identified in an adult in good health. The CDR3 here is CASSSRWGGFGTEAFF. The CDR3 coding sequence is TGTGCCAGCAGCTCCCGTTGGGGTGGGTTTGGCACTGAAGCTTTCTTT.